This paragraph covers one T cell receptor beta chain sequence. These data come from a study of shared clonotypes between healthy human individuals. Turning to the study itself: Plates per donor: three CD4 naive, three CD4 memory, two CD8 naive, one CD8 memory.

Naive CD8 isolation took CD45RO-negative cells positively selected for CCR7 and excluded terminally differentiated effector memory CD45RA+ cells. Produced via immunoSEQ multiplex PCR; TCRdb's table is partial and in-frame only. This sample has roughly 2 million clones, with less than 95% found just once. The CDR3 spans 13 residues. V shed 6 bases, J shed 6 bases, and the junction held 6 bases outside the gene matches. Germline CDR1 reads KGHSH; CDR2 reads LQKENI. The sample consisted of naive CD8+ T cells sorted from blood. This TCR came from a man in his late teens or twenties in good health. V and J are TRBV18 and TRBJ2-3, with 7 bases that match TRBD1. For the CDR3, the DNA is TGTGCCAGCTCCCTTGACAGGGCGGATACGCAGTATTTT. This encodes CASSLDRADTQYF.